Below, 21 T cell receptor beta chains from the same sample are listed, as sequenced in a study of blood T cell repertoires in COVID-19. The assay was immunoSEQ multiplex PCR, and TCRdb's table has in-frame clones only and misses some. The table records roughly 150,000 clones, around 88% of them present only once. The material sequenced was peripheral blood. All receptors derive from a woman between 65 and 79 years old who had recovered from COVID-19.

This chain links TRBV7-2 with TRBJ2-7, with 8 bases lining up with TRBD2. Trimming cost V 5 bases and J 7 bases; bases outside gene matches: 7. CDR3 size: 13 residues. In germline, CDR1 is SGHTA, CDR2 FQGNSA. CDR3 protein: CASSPQRGWEQYF. CDR3 nucleotides: TGTGCCAGCAGCCCCCAGCGGGGGTGGGAGCAGTACTTC.

V and J are TRBV6-6 and TRBJ2-5; the match to TRBD2 covers 10 bases. V trimming: 2 bases; J trimming: 1 base; junction bases outside the gene matches: 4. CDR3 length: 16 residues. Germline CDR1 MNHNY, CDR2 SVGAGI (reference sequence). CDR3 nucleotides: TGTGCCAGCAGTTACCGGACTAGCGGTATCCAAGAGACCCAGTACTTC. Translating it yields CASSYRTSGIQETQYF.

V and J are TRBV4-2 and TRBJ2-1, with 9 bases fitting TRBD2. The CDR3 length is 16 residues. V shed 4 bases, J shed 7 bases, and the junction held 11 bases outside the gene matches. Germline CDR1 is LGHNA and CDR2 is YNFKEQ. Written as DNA, the CDR3 is TGTGCCAGCAGCCCGACTATAGCGGGAGCGGGGAATGAGCAGTTCTTC. Protein: CASSPTIAGAGNEQFF.

This chain joins TRBV3-1 (or the pseudogene TRBV3-2) and TRBJ2-1, with TRBD2 matching over 14 bases. J gave up 10 bases and V 2 bases, and 7 bases lay outside the gene matches. CDR1 LGHDT and CDR2 YNNKEL come from the germline V gene (reference sequence). This CDR3 spans 16 amino acids. The CDR3 sequence: CASSQRGTSGGWEQFF. CDR3 in DNA: TGTGCCAGCAGCCAAAGGGGGACTAGCGGGGGCTGGGAGCAGTTCTTC.

The chain combines TRBV7-2 with TRBJ1-1; TRBD1 might be the D (6 bases). CDR3 length: 14 amino acids. V lost 5 bases and J lost 1, with 11 bases in between. Per germline, CDR1 SGHTA and CDR2 FQGNSA. DNA for the CDR3: TGTGCCAGCAGCACGACAGGTGGGAACACTGAAGCTTTCTTT. It encodes CASSTTGGNTEAFF.

The chain has TRBV15 and TRBJ1-1, with D possibly being TRBD1 (5 bases). Germline CDR1 is LNHNV and CDR2 is YYDKDF (reference sequence). This CDR3 has 15 amino acids. V was clipped by 4 bases and J by 1 base, with 13 bases between them. The CDR3: CATSKGTKKNTEAFF. In DNA, the CDR3 is TGTGCCACCAGCAAGGGGACTAAAAAGAACACTGAAGCTTTCTTT.

The genes are TRBV6-4 and TRBJ2-3; 7 bases align to TRBD2. The CDR3 spans 16 residues. Trimming cost V 5 bases and J 2 bases; bases outside gene matches: 10. CDR1 and CDR2 from the germline V gene are MRHNA and SNTAGT. CDR3 DNA: TGTGCCAGCAGTCCCCCCGGGAGGTGCCCCACAGATACGCAGTATTTT. It specifies CASSPPGRCPTDTQYF.

In nucleotides, the CDR3 is TGTGCCAGCAGCTTAGGGCTAGCGGGGCCCACTGGAGATACGCAGTATTTT. Translating it yields CASSLGLAGPTGDTQYF. The gene calls are TRBV5-4 and TRBJ2-3; 9 nucleotides line up with TRBD2. This CDR3 is built from 17 residues. The germline CDR1 and CDR2 sequences are SGHNT and YYREEE (reference sequence). J gave up 5 bases and V 2 bases, and 12 bases lay outside the gene matches. The full variable domain, with the rest looked up from reference TRBV5-4 and TRBJ2-3, is ETGVTQSPTHLIKTRGQQVTLRCSSQSGHNTVSWYQQALGQGPQFIFQYYREEENGRGNFPPRFSGLQFPNYSSELNVNALELDDSALYLCASSLGLAGPTGDTQYFGPGTRLTVL.

V usage is TRBV6-2 or TRBV6-3 and J usage is TRBJ2-1, with D unclear. Trimming removed 0 bases from V and 11 bases from J, with 11 bases in between. CDR1 is MNHEY and CDR2 is SVGEGT in the germline V gene. This CDR3 is 13 amino acids long. CDR3 nucleotides: TGTGCCAGCAGTTACTCGAGGCCAGCGAAGCAGTTCTTC. This sequence encodes CASSYSRPAKQFF.

V is TRBV28 and J is TRBJ2-7; D might be TRBD2 (7 bases). The CDR3 spans 18 residues. V was shortened by 4 bases and J by 4 bases, with 26 bases between the two germline ends. Germline CDR1 MDHEN, CDR2 SYDVKM. CDR3 in DNA: TGTGCCAGCAGTTCCCCGGGGTGGGGCAGGGGAGGGATTTACGAGCAGTACTTC. This sequence encodes CASSSPGWGRGGIYEQYF.

The chain combines TRBV27 with TRBJ2-1, with D perhaps matching TRBD2 (7 bases). V shed 5 bases and J shed 7 bases, with 18 bases lying between them. Germline assignment: CDR1 MNHEY and CDR2 SMNVEV (reference sequence). The CDR3 is 15 amino acids. The CDR3 DNA reads as TGTGCCAGCAGTCCCGGGGGGCGGCGGACAAATGAGCAGTTCTTC. Protein sequence: CASSPGGRRTNEQFF.

The rearrangement links TRBV28 to TRBJ1-5; D not resolved. CDR1 and CDR2 (germline): MDHEN, SYDVKM. V gave up 5 bases and J gave up 1 base, with 12 bases separating them. The CDR3 covers 15 residues. In DNA form, the CDR3 reads TGTGCCAGCAGTAGCGGACGGGCAAGCAATCAGCCCCAGCATTTT. This encodes CASSSGRASNQPQHF.

This sequence joins TRBV5-4 and TRBJ1-6; 8 bases line up with TRBD1. Germline loops: CDR1 SGHNT, CDR2 YYREEE (reference sequence). The J segment lost 7 bases and the V segment lost 0 bases, leaving 6 bases of the junction unmatched. The CDR3 covers 16 residues. The DNA for the CDR3 is TGTGCCAGCAGCTTGGGGACAGGGAAGCGCAATTCACCCCTCCACTTT. It specifies CASSLGTGKRNSPLHF.

This sequence joins TRBV12-3 or TRBV12-4 and TRBJ2-5; 7 bases map to TRBD1. There are 12 residues in the CDR3. J gave up 9 bases and V 5 bases, and 6 bases lay outside the gene matches. The CDR3 coding sequence is TGTGCCAGCAGTCCCCTGGACAGGTCCCAGTACTTC. Protein sequence: CASSPLDRSQYF.

As regards this clone: An end of the junction differs from the germline gene, which may be a read error. The rearrangement joins TRBV7-7 to TRBJ1-4; TRBD1 might be the D (6 bases). This CDR3 spans 13 amino acids. Germline assignment: CDR1 SSHAT and CDR2 FNYEAQ (reference sequence). Written as DNA, the CDR3 is TGTGCTAGCAGCTTAAGCAGGGGTGAAAAACTGTTTTTT. Translating gives CASSLSRGEKLFF.

The rearrangement links TRBV10-1 to TRBJ2-5, with 11 bases matching TRBD2. V gave up 6 bases and J gave up 5 bases; unmatched junction bases: 11. CDR3 length: 16 amino acids. In germline, CDR1 is WNHNN, CDR2 SYGVQD (reference sequence). The CDR3 sequence is CASSPGVAGGLETQYF. The CDR3 DNA follows: TGCGCCAGCAGCCCCGGAGTAGCGGGGGGGCTGGAGACCCAGTACTTC.

This clone has just one count. The chain is built from TRBV13 and TRBJ2-3; 12 nucleotides align to TRBD2. Looked up from germline, CDR1 is PRHDT and CDR2 is FYEKMQ (reference sequence). With V trimmed by 0 bases and J by 4 bases, 2 bases remained unmatched. This CDR3 has 16 amino acids. The DNA for the CDR3 is TGTGCCAGCAGCTTAGGCAGACTAGCGGGGGCAGATACGCAGTATTTT. Amino acid sequence: CASSLGRLAGADTQYF.

The rearrangement links TRBV21-1 to TRBJ1-1; TRBD1, the D gene given by the table, was not confirmed from the DNA. TRBV21-1 is described as a pseudogene. This CDR3 has 15 residues. CDR3 protein: CASTSRQPVNTEAFF. The CDR3 DNA is TGTGCCAGCACCTCAAGACAGCCGGTGAACACTGAAGCTTTCTTT.

This clone showed up just a few times. V gene TRBV2 combines with J gene TRBJ1-5; tentatively, D is TRBD1 (5 bases). The CDR3 loop spans 15 amino acids. V dropped 8 bases and J dropped 6 bases, with 20 bases sitting between them. Germline loops: CDR1 SNHLY, CDR2 FYNNEI. DNA of the CDR3: TGTGCCAGCCTAAACACACGCGGGGGTGGTCAGCCCCAGCATTTT. Protein sequence: CASLNTRGGGQPQHF.

CDR3 DNA sequence: TGTGCCAGCACCCCCCCGGGGGGGACTGAAGCTTTCTTT. Translation: CASTPPGGTEAFF. V usage is TRBV6-5 and J usage is TRBJ1-1; D possibly corresponds to TRBD1 (5 bases). CDR1 and CDR2 (germline): MNHEY, SVGAGI. This CDR3 contains 13 residues. Trimming stripped 7 bases from V and 5 bases from J, with 14 bases between.

The chain uses TRBV5-1 and TRBJ2-1, with D possibly being TRBD2 (5 bases). Trimming cost V 4 bases and J 3 bases, with 11 bases left between them. The length of the CDR3 is 14 residues. Looked up from germline, CDR1 is SGHRS and CDR2 is YFSETQ. The DNA for the CDR3 is TGCGCCAGCAGCACAACCCGGGGCTACAATGAGCAGTTCTTC. Amino acid sequence: CASSTTRGYNEQFF. Full variable domain (rest looked up from reference TRBV5-1 and TRBJ2-1): KAGVTQTPRYLIKTRGQQVTLSCSPISGHRSVSWYQQTPGQGLQFLFEYFSETQRNKGNFPGRFSGRQFSNSRSEMNVSTLELGDSALYLCASSTTRGYNEQFFGPGTRLTVL.